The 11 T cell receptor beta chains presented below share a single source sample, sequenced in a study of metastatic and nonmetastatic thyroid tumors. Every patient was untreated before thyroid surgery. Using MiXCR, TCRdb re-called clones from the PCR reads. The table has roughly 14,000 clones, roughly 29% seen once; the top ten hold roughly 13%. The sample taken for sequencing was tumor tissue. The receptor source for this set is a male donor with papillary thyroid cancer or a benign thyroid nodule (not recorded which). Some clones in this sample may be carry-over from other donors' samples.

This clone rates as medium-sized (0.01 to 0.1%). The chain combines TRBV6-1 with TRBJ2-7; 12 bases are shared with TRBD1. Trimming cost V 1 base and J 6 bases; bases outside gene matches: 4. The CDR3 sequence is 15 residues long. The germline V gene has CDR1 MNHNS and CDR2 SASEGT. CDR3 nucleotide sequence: TGTGCCAGCAGTGAAGAAGGGACAGGGGGCGCCGAGCAGTACTTC. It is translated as CASSEEGTGGAEQYF.

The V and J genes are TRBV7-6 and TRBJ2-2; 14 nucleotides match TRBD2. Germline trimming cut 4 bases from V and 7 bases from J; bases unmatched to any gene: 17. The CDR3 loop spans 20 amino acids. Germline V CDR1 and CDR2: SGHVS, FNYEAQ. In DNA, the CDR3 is TGTGCCAGCAGCTACCCCAGCCTGTATAGACTAGCGGGAGGGCGCGGGGAGCTGTTTTTT. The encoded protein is CASSYPSLYRLAGGRGELFF.

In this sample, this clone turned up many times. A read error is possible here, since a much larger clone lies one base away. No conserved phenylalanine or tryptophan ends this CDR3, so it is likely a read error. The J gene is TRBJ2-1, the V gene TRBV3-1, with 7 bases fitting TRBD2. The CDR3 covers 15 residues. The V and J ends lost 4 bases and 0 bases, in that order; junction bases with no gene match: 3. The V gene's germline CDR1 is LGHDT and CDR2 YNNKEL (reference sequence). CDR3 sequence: CASSPRGSSYNEQFL. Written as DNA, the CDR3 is TGTGCCAGCAGCCCACGCGGGAGCTCCTACAATGAGCAGTTCCTC.

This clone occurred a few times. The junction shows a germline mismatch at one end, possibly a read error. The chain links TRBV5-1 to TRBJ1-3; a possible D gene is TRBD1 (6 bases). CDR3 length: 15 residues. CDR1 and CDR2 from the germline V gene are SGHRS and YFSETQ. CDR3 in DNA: TGCGCCAGCAGCTTGGCCGGGACAACTGGAAACACCGTATATTTT. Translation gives CASSLAGTTGNTVYF.

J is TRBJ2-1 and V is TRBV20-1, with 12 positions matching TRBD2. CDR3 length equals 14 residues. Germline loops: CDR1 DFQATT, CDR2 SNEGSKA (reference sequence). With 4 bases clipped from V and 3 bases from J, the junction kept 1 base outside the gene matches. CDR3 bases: TGCAGTGCTACGACTAGCGGGAGCTACAATGAGCAGTTCTTC. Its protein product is CSATTSGSYNEQFF.

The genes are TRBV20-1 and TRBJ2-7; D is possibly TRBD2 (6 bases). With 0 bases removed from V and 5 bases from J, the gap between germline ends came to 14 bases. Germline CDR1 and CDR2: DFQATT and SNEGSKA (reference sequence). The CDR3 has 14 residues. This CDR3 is CSARDPRLVHEQYF. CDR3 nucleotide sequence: TGCAGTGCTAGAGATCCAAGACTAGTCCACGAGCAGTACTTC.

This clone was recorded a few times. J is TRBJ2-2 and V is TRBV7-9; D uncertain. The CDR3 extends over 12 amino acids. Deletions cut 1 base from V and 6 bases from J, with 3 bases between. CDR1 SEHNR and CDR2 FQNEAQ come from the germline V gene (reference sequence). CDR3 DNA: TGTGCCAGCAGCTTAGGGTCCGGGGAGCTGTTTTTT. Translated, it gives CASSLGSGELFF.

This CDR3 reads CAWTQGNEAFF. The DNA for the CDR3 is TGTGCCTGGACACAGGGGAATGAAGCTTTCTTT. The rearrangement uses TRBV30 and TRBJ1-1; TRBD1 aligns across 7 bases. Germline-derived CDR1 and CDR2 are GTSNPN and SVGIG (reference sequence). V shed 4 bases, J shed 7 bases, and the junction held 3 bases outside the gene matches. This CDR3 region has 11 residues. Together with reference TRBV30 and TRBJ1-1, the CDR3 gives the full variable domain: SQTIHQWPATLVQPVGSPLSLECTVEGTSNPNLYWYRQAAGRGLQLLFYSVGIGQISSEVPQNLSASRPQDRQFILSSKKLLLSDSGFYLCAWTQGNEAFFGQGTRLTVV.

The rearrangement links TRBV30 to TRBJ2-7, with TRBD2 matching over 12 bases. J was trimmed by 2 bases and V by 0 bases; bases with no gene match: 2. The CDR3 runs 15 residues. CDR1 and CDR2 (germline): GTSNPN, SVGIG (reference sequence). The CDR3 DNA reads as TGTGCCTGGAGTGTAGGACTAGCGGGAACCTACGAGCAGTACTTC. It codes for CAWSVGLAGTYEQYF.

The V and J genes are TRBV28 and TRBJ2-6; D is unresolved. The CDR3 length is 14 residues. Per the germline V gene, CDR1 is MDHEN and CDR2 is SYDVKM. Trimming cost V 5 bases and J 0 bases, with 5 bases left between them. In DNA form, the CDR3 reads TGTGCCAGCAGTGCCTACTCTGGGGCCAACGTCCTGACTTTC. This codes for CASSAYSGANVLTF.

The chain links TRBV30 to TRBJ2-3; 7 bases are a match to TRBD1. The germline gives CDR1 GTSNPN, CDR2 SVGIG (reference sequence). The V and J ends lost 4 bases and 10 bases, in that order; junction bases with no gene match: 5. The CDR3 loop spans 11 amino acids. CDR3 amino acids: CAWIYRGAQYF. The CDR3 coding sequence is TGTGCCTGGATCTACAGGGGCGCGCAGTATTTT.